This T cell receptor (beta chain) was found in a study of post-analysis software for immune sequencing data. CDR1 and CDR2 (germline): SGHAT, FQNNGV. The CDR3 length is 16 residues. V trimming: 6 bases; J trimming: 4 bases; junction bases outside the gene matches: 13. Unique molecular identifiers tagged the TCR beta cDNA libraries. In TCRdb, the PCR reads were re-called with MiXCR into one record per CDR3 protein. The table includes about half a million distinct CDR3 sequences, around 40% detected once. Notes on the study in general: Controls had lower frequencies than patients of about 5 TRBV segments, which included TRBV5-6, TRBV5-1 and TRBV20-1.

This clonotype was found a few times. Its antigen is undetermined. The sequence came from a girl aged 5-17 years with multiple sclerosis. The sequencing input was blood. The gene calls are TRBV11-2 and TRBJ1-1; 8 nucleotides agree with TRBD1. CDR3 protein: CASSGAGGVRGTEAFF. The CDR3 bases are TGTGCCAGCAGTGGTGCAGGGGGCGTTAGGGGCACTGAAGCTTTCTTT.